The TCR beta chain described here comes from a study of blood T cells in healthy people across ages. Findings of the study overall: TCR beta diversity per million T cells fell roughly linearly with age.

V shed 4 bases and J shed 9 bases, with 19 bases lying between them. The CDR3 covers 14 residues. CDR1 is SQVTM and CDR2 is ANQGSEA in the germline V gene. Primers used in a second PCR of about 6 to 11 cycles were a sample-barcoded 5' primer and a J-beta primer mix. With 12 random nucleotides, a template-switch adaptor tagged each individual cDNA molecule. A single record per CDR3 protein comes from TCRdb applying MiXCR to the 5' RACE reads. The table records about 730,000 distinct CDR3 sequences, around 40% of them present only once. Those donating, healthy Caucasian individuals from Russia, were aged roughly 6 to 95. As to this clonotype: The antigen remains unidentified.

Sequenced material: blood. The chain is built from TRBV29-1 and TRBJ2-1, with D perhaps given as TRBD1 or TRBD2 (5 bases each). The TCR comes from a woman aged 60-75 years in good health. The CDR3 spells CSVVPGDPGGEQFF. CDR3 bases: TGCAGCGTTGTACCCGGGGATCCTGGGGGTGAGCAGTTCTTC.